This T cell receptor (beta chain) was observed in a study of radiotherapy plus CTLA-4 blockade in lung cancer. Overall study findings and caveats: TCR clones of tumor origin grew in blood after radiotherapy plus ipilimumab.

This clone was seen a few times. Its specificity is unknown. Libraries were prepared by immunoSEQ multiplex PCR; TCRdb keeps only in-frame clonotypes and omits some of them. The profile shows roughly 90,000 clones, 78% of them singletons. The CDR3 extends over 15 amino acids. V lost 5 bases and J lost 0, with 11 bases in between. The germline gives CDR1 SGHVS, CDR2 FNYEAQ. This clonotype was obtained from a human donor with non-small cell lung cancer who had a partial response to radiotherapy plus ipilimumab. Some clones in this sample may be carry-over from other donors' samples. V and J are TRBV7-6 and TRBJ1-3, with D hard to call. The sample consisted of peripheral blood, taken from a patient treated with radiotherapy plus ipilimumab. CDR3 nucleotides: TGTGCCAGCAGCCAACAGACAAGCTCTGGAAACACCATATATTTT. Residues: CASSQQTSSGNTIYF.